A single sample is the source of the 3 T cell receptor beta chains below, sequenced in a study of identical twins. Via MiXCR, TCRdb re-called the 5' RACE reads, giving one row per CDR3 protein. The sample includes hundreds of thousands of distinct CDR3 sequences, roughly 18% seen only once; the top ten take roughly 13%. A further study also used this sample, focusing on T cells expressing NK-cell markers.

Sequenced: PBMCs. The receptors originated from a woman younger than 35 in good health.

This clonotype occurred many times. This chain links TRBV15 with TRBJ2-3; weak D call: TRBD2 (6 bases). Germline assignment: CDR1 LNHNV and CDR2 YYDKDF (reference sequence). V lost 6 bases and J 6 bases, leaving 13 bases between the germline ends. The CDR3 is 13 residues long. CDR3 sequence (DNA): TGTGCCACCAGTCGGGACTTCGGGGATACGCAGTATTTT. Its protein product is CATSRDFGDTQYF.

This clonotype was found a few times. This rearrangement joins TRBV20-1 to TRBJ2-7; D gene uncertain. The CDR3 consists of 14 residues. V lost 4 bases, J lost 2 bases, and 15 bases lay in between. Per the germline V gene, CDR1 is DFQATT and CDR2 is SNEGSKA (reference sequence). CDR3 sequence reads: CSAKNPYPTYEQYF. CDR3 in DNA: TGCAGTGCTAAAAACCCTTATCCGACCTACGAGCAGTACTTC.

This clonotype appeared a few times. This chain links TRBV27 with TRBJ1-6; D is ambiguous. The CDR3 sequence is 11 residues long. The V end was cut by 8 bases, the J end by 14 bases, with 13 bases between. Germline V CDR1 and CDR2: MNHEY, SMNVEV (reference sequence). The DNA for the CDR3 is TGTGCCAGCGTCGGGTTCGGGGCCCTCCACTTT. Translation: CASVGFGALHF.